The count of the clone carrying this T cell receptor (beta chain) is one. The data derive from a study of blood T cell repertoires in COVID-19. Study information: Samples of COVID-19 (acute and convalescent) were obtained from the United States, Italy and Spain.

Sequenced by immunoSEQ multiplex PCR; TCRdb stores in-frame clones only, minus some. The table includes some 99,000 clones, around 85% detected once. The sample comprised peripheral blood. The source is a woman of 80 years or more with acute or convalescent COVID-19.

The CDR3 is CAWSVNLGQPNTEAFF. As DNA, the CDR3 is TGTGCCTGGAGTGTGAACCTAGGACAGCCGAACACTGAAGCTTTCTTT. The V call is TRBV30, the J call TRBJ1-1; tentative D call: TRBD1 (6 bases). The V end lost 0 bases, the J end lost 1 base, and 15 bases lay between the germline ends. Germline V gives CDR1 GTSNPN, CDR2 SVGIG (reference sequence). The CDR3 totals 16 residues.